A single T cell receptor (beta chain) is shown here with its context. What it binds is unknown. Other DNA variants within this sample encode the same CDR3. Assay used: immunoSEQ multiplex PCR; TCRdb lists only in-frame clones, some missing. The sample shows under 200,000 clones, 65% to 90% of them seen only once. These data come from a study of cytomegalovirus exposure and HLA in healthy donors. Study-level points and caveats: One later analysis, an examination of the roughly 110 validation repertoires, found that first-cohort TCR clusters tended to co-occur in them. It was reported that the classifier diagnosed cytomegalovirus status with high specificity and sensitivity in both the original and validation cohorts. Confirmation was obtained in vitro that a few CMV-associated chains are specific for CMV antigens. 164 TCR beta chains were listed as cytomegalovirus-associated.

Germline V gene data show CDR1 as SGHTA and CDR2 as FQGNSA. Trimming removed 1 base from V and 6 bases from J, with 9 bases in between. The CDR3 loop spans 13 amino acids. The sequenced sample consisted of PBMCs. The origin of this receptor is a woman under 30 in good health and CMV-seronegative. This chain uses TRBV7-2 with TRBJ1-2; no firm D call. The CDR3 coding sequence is TGTGCCAGCAGCTTAGGTCCGGGAGATGGCTACACCTTC. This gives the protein CASSLGPGDGYTF.